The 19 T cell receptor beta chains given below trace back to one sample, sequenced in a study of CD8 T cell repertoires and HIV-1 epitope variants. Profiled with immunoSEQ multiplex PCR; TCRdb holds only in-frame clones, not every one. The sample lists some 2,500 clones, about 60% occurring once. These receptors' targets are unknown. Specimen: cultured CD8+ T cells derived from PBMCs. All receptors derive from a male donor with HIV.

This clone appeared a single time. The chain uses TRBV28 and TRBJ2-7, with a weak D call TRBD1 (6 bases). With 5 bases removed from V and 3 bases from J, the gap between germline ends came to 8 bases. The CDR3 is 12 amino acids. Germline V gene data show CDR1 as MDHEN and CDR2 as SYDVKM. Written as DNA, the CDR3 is TGTGCCAGCAGTCCACAGGGCTACGAGCAGTACTTC. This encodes CASSPQGYEQYF.

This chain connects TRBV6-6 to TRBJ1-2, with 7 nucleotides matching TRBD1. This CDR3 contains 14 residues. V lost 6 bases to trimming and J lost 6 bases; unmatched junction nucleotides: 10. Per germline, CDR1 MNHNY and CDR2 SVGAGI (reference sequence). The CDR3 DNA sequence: TGTGCCAGCAGCCCTCAAGGGGGCGCGGATGGCTACACCTTC. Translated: CASSPQGGADGYTF.

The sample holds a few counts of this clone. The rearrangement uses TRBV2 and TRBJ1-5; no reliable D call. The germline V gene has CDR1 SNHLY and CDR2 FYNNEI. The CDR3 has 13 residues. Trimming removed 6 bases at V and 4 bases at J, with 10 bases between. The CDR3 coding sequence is TGTGCCAGCAGCGACTTTCTTAATCAGCCCCAGCATTTT. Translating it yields CASSDFLNQPQHF.

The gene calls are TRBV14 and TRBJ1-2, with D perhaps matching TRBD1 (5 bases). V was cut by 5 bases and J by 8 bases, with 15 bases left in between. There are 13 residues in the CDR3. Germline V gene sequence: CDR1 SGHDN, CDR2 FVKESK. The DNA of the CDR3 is TGTGCCAGCAGCGTGACCCAGGGTAGCGGCTACACCTTC. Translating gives CASSVTQGSGYTF. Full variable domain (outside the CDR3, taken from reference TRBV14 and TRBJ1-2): EAGVTQFPSHSVIEKGQTVTLRCDPISGHDNLYWYRRVMGKEIKFLLHFVKESKQDESGMPNNRFLAERTGGTYSTLKVQPAELEDSGVYFCASSVTQGSGYTFGSGTRLTVV.

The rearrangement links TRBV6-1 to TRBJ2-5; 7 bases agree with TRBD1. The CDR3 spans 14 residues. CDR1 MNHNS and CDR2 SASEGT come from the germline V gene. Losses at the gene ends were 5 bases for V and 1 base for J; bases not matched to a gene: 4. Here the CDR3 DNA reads TGTGCCAGCAGTAAGGACAGGTCCCAAGAGACCCAGTACTTC. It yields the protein CASSKDRSQETQYF.

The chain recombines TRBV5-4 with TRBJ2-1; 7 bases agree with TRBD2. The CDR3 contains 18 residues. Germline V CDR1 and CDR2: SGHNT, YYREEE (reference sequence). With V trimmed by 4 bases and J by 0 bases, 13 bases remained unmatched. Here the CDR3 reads CASSTVKMGGFSYNEQFF. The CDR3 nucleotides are TGTGCCAGCAGCACCGTGAAGATGGGGGGGTTCTCCTACAATGAGCAGTTCTTC. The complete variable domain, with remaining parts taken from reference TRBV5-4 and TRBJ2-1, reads ETGVTQSPTHLIKTRGQQVTLRCSSQSGHNTVSWYQQALGQGPQFIFQYYREEENGRGNFPPRFSGLQFPNYSSELNVNALELDDSALYLCASSTVKMGGFSYNEQFFGPGTRLTVL.

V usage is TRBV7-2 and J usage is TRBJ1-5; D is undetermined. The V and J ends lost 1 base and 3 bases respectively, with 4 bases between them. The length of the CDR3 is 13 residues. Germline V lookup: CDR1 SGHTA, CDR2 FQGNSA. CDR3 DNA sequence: TGTGCCAGCAGCTTAGGGCCCAATCAGCCCCAGCATTTT. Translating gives CASSLGPNQPQHF.

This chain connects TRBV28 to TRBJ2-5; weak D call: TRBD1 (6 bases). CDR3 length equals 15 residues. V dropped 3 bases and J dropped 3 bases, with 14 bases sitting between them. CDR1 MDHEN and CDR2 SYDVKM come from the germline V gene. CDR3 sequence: CASSFRTGLEETQYF. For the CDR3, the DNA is TGTGCCAGCAGTTTCCGCACAGGGTTGGAAGAGACCCAGTACTTC. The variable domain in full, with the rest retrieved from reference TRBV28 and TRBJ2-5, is DVKVTQSSRYLVKRTGEKVFLECVQDMDHENMFWYRQDPGLGLRLIYFSYDVKMKEKGDIPEGYSVSREKKERFSLILESASTNQTSMYLCASSFRTGLEETQYFGPGTRLLVL.

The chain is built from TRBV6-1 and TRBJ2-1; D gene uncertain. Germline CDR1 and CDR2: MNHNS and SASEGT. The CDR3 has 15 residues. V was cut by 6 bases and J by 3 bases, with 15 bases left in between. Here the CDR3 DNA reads TGTGCCAGCAGCGAATCCCCCCCAGTCTACAATGAGCAGTTCTTC. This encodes CASSESPPVYNEQFF.

This chain's CDR3 is CASSVGERNSPLHF. CDR3 sequence (DNA): TGTGCCAGCAGTGTCGGGGAAAGGAATTCACCCCTCCACTTT. V and J are TRBV2 and TRBJ1-6; D gene ambiguous. V was shortened by 4 bases and J by 7 bases, with 11 bases between the two germline ends. The CDR3 runs to 14 residues. CDR1 is SNHLY and CDR2 is FYNNEI in the germline V gene.

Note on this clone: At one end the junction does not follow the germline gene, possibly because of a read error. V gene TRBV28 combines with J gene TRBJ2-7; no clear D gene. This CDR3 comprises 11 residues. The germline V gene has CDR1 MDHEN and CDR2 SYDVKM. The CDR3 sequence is CAATDAYEQYF. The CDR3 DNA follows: TGCGCAGCGACGGACGCCTACGAGCAGTACTTC.

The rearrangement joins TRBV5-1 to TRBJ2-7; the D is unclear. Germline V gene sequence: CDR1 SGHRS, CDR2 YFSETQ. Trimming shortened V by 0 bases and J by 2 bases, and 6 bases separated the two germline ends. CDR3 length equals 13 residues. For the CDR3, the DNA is TGCGCCAGCAGCTTGGCCCTGACCTACGAGCAGTACTTC. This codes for CASSLALTYEQYF.

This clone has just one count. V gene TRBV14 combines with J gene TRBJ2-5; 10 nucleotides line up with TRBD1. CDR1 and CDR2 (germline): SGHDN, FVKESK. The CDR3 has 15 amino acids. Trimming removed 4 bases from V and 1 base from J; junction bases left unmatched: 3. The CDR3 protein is CASSPWTGGQETQYF. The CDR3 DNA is TGTGCCAGCAGCCCCTGGACAGGGGGCCAAGAGACCCAGTACTTC. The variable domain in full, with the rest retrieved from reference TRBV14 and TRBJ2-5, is EAGVTQFPSHSVIEKGQTVTLRCDPISGHDNLYWYRRVMGKEIKFLLHFVKESKQDESGMPNNRFLAERTGGTYSTLKVQPAELEDSGVYFCASSPWTGGQETQYFGPGTRLLVL.

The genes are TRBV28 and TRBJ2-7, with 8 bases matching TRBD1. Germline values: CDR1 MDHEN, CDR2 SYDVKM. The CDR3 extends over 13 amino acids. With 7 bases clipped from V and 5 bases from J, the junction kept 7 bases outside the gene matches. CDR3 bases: TGTGCCAGCAAGGACAGGGTAATCAACGAGCAGTACTTC. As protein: CASKDRVINEQYF.

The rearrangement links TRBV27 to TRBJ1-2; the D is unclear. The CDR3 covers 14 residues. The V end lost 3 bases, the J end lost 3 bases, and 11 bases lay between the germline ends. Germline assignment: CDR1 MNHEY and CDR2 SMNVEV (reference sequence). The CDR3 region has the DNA TGTGCCAGCAGTTTTGGTCCCTTAGACTATGGCTACACCTTC. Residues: CASSFGPLDYGYTF.

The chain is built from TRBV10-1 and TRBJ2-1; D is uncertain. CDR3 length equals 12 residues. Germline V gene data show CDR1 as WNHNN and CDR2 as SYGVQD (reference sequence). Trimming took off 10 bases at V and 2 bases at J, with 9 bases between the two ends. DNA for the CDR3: TGCGCCAACCGCGGCGCCTACAATGAGCAGTTCTTC. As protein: CANRGAYNEQFF.

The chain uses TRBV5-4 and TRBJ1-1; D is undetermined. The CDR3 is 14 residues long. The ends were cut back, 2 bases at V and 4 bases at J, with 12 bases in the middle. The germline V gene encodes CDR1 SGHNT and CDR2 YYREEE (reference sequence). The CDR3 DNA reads TGTGCCAGCAGCTTTCTGGGGAGCGGCACTGAAGCTTTCTTT. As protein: CASSFLGSGTEAFF.

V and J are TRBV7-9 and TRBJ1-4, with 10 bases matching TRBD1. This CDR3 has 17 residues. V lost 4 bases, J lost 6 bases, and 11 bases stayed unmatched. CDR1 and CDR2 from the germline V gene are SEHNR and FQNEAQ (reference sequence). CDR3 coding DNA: TGTGCCAGCAGCTCACTCTTATCCGGGACAGGGGATGAAAAACTGTTTTTT. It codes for CASSSLLSGTGDEKLFF.

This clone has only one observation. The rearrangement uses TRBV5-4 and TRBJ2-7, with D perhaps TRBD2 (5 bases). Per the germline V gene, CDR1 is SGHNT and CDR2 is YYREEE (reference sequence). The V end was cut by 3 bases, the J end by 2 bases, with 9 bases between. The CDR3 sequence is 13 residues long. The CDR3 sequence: CASSSDGTYEQYF. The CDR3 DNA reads TGTGCCAGCAGCTCGGACGGGACCTACGAGCAGTACTTC.